The entry that follows covers one T cell receptor beta chain sequence. Its antigen is undetermined. The data originate from a study of cytomegalovirus exposure and HLA in healthy donors. Study observations and caveats: The study dropped some indistinguishable V segments, TRBV6-2 and TRBV6-3 among them. Only CMV serostatus was available as immune exposure information. Researchers reported in a later analysis that a missense DCLRE1C variant was tied to TCR beta V- and J-gene trimming.

Germline lookup yields CDR1 SNHLY and CDR2 FYNNEI. The CDR3 covers 19 residues. With 5 bases clipped from V and 0 bases from J, the junction kept 14 bases outside the gene matches. These donors, healthy bone marrow donors, were studied. Use of 60 Vbeta and 13 Jbeta primers characterized the PCR. Clones were sequenced by immunoSEQ multiplex PCR, and TCRdb holds only the in-frame ones, with some missing. The data show 95,000 to 150,000 clones, with approximately 79% seen just once and 2% to 2.5% held by the top ten. The chain combines TRBV2 with TRBJ2-2; 8 positions match TRBD2. Sequencing was carried out using PBMCs. The sequence was collected from a man aged 30-40 years in good health and CMV-seronegative. The CDR3 sequence is CASSSMGLVGGSNTGELFF. CDR3 coding DNA: TGTGCCAGCAGTTCCATGGGACTAGTGGGGGGCTCGAACACCGGGGAGCTGTTTTTT.